Following are 18 T cell receptor beta chains from one sample sequenced in a study of human T cells and chemical hapten exposure. From the RACE reads, TCRdb called clonotypes with MiXCR, one entry per CDR3 protein. The sample carries tens of thousands of distinct CDR3 sequences, 5% to 8.5% recorded once. Time point indicated: patch test 2, 6 weeks after DPC sensitization. Treatment of the sample: therapeutic diphenylcyclopropenone sensitization with weekly scalp DPC. The sequencing used whole blood, collected in connection with sensitization to the hapten diphenylcyclopropenone (DPC). The receptors here all came from a woman younger than 45 with alopecia areata. Some clones in this sample may be carry-over from other donors' samples.

This clonotype was seen repeatedly, ten times or more. The chain has TRBV20-1 and TRBJ2-1; possibly TRBD1 for D (5 bases). Between the trimmed V and J ends, which lost 2 bases and 3 bases, there was a span of 8 bases. This CDR3 has 13 amino acids. Germline assignment: CDR1 DFQATT and CDR2 SNEGSKA (reference sequence). CDR3 nucleotide sequence: TGCAGTGCTAGACAGGACATCTACAATGAGCAGTTCTTC. This gives the protein CSARQDIYNEQFF.

This clonotype was seen repeatedly, ten times or more. V usage is TRBV5-1 and J usage is TRBJ1-4, with no clear D. Trimming removed 1 base at V and 0 bases at J, with 7 bases between. In germline, CDR1 is SGHRS, CDR2 YFSETQ. The CDR3 loop spans 15 amino acids. The CDR3 DNA follows: TGCGCCAGCAGCTTGTCCGGATCAACTAATGAAAAACTGTTTTTT. Protein product: CASSLSGSTNEKLFF. The whole variable domain, filled in from reference TRBV5-1 and TRBJ1-4, reads KAGVTQTPRYLIKTRGQQVTLSCSPISGHRSVSWYQQTPGQGLQFLFEYFSETQRNKGNFPGRFSGRQFSNSRSEMNVSTLELGDSALYLCASSLSGSTNEKLFFGSGTQLSVL.

The chain employs TRBV7-2 and TRBJ2-3; D is unresolved. CDR1 SGHTA and CDR2 FQGNSA come from the germline V gene. The V gene lost 5 bases and the J gene lost 11 bases, with 23 bases spanning the gap. The CDR3 covers 15 residues. The CDR3 coding sequence is TGTGCCAGCAGCCCCAGATCCAGACTGGCGCTACGGCAGTATTTT. Translating it yields CASSPRSRLALRQYF. Based on the CDR3 plus reference TRBV7-2 and TRBJ2-3, the full variable domain is GAGVSQSPSNKVTEKGKDVELRCDPISGHTALYWYRQSLGQGLEFLIYFQGNSAPDKSGLPSDRFSAERTGGSVSTLTIQRTQQEDSAVYLCASSPRSRLALRQYFGPGTRLTVL.

This clonotype turned up a few times. The rearrangement links TRBV7-2 to TRBJ1-1; 11 positions agree with TRBD1. Germline V gene data show CDR1 as SGHTA and CDR2 as FQGNSA. The CDR3 extends over 15 amino acids. The V and J ends lost 5 bases and 9 bases, in that order; junction bases with no gene match: 11. In nucleotides, the CDR3 is TGTGCCAGCAGCCTCGGACAGGGGGCAAGGGGGAAAGCTTTCTTT. Encoded protein: CASSLGQGARGKAFF.

For this clonotype: It may be a read error: a sequence one base away is much more abundant. This sequence joins TRBV13 and TRBJ2-3, with TRBD2 matching over 7 bases. Germline V gene data show CDR1 as PRHDT and CDR2 as FYEKMQ (reference sequence). Trimming cost V 2 bases and J 4 bases; bases outside gene matches: 6. The CDR3 has 15 amino acids. CDR3 nucleotides: TGTGCCAGCAGCTTACAGCGGGGACTGTCAGATACGCAGTATTTT. It specifies CASSLQRGLSDTQYF.

This clonotype was counted many times. The V call is TRBV9, the J call TRBJ2-4; TRBD1 matches at 9 bases. Germline V gene data show CDR1 as SGDLS and CDR2 as YYNGEE. J was trimmed by 0 bases and V by 0 bases; bases with no gene match: 7. CDR3 length equals 18 residues. CDR3 in amino acids: CASSVEGQGSLAKNIQYF. CDR3 nucleotide sequence: TGTGCCAGCAGCGTAGAGGGACAGGGATCTCTAGCCAAAAACATTCAGTACTTC.

This clonotype has a count of ten or more. This sequence joins TRBV2 and TRBJ1-6; D is possibly TRBD1 (6 bases). CDR1 is SNHLY, CDR2 FYNNEI, per germline. V was clipped by 4 bases and J by 10 bases, with 11 bases between them. This CDR3 has 13 amino acids. CDR3 coding DNA: TGTGCCAGCAGTGGGGACATGTCGTCACCCCTCCACTTT. Residues: CASSGDMSSPLHF. The variable domain in full, with the rest retrieved from reference TRBV2 and TRBJ1-6, is EPEVTQTPSHQVTQMGQEVILRCVPISNHLYFYWYRQILGQKVEFLVSFYNNEISEKSEIFDDQFSVERPDGSNFTLKIRSTKLEDSAMYFCASSGDMSSPLHFGNGTRLTVT.

This clonotype has a handful of counts. The rearrangement joins TRBV6-2 or TRBV6-3 to TRBJ2-7; the D gene is possibly TRBD2 (5 bases). The CDR3 totals 13 residues. Looked up from germline, CDR1 is MNHEY and CDR2 is SVGEGT. With 6 bases removed from V and 2 bases from J, the gap between germline ends came to 11 bases. Here the CDR3 reads CASRIQLAYEQYF. CDR3 nucleotide sequence: TGTGCCAGCAGGATCCAACTAGCCTACGAGCAGTACTTC.

The sample holds many counts of this clonotype. The gene calls are TRBV10-3 and TRBJ2-7; no reliable D call. This CDR3 spans 13 amino acids. Per germline, CDR1 ENHRY and CDR2 SYGVKD. The V end lost 0 bases, the J end lost 1 base, and 4 bases lay between the germline ends. This chain's CDR3 is CAISESTSYEQYF. As DNA, the CDR3 is TGTGCCATCAGTGAGTCAACTTCCTACGAGCAGTACTTC.

This clonotype was found a few times. The chain links TRBV5-5 to TRBJ1-6; no definite D call. There are 13 residues in the CDR3. Germline CDR1 reads SGHKS; CDR2 reads YYEKEE (reference sequence). The V gene lost 4 bases and the J gene lost 8 bases, with 10 bases spanning the gap. CDR3 sequence: CASSADIDSPLHF. The CDR3 DNA reads as TGTGCCAGCAGCGCAGACATTGATTCACCCCTCCACTTT. The entire variable domain, with the rest obtained from reference TRBV5-5 and TRBJ1-6, is as follows: DAGVTQSPTHLIKTRGQQVTLRCSPISGHKSVSWYQQVLGQGPQFIFQYYEKEERGRGNFPDRFSARQFPNYSSELNVNALLLGDSALYLCASSADIDSPLHFGNGTRLTVT.

Many counts were recorded for this clonotype. This chain joins TRBV7-3 and TRBJ2-7; TRBD1 matches 9 bases. V was clipped by 5 bases and J by 5 bases; unmatched bases: 4. This CDR3 region has 13 residues. Per germline, CDR1 SGHTA and CDR2 FQGTGA. Written as DNA, the CDR3 is TGTGCCAGCAGCGTCGACAGGGGGAACGAGCAGTACTTC. This sequence encodes CASSVDRGNEQYF. The full variable domain, in which reference TRBV7-3 and TRBJ2-7 provide the parts outside the CDR3, is GAGVSQTPSNKVTEKGKYVELRCDPISGHTALYWYRQSLGQGPEFLIYFQGTGAADDSGLPNDRFFAVRPEGSVSTLKIQRTERGDSAVYLCASSVDRGNEQYFGPGTRLTVT.

This clonotype appeared many times. The rearrangement uses TRBV2 and TRBJ2-3; D not certain. The ends were cut back, 7 bases at V and 2 bases at J, with 4 bases in the middle. The CDR3 is 11 residues long. CDR1 is SNHLY and CDR2 is FYNNEI in the germline V gene. CDR3 amino acids: CASTVTDTQYF. CDR3 DNA sequence: TGTGCCAGCACAGTCACAGATACGCAGTATTTT.

This clonotype was counted at least ten times. The rearrangement links TRBV7-9 to TRBJ1-3; D gene unclear. Per germline, CDR1 SEHNR and CDR2 FQNEAQ (reference sequence). This CDR3 is built from 16 residues. V lost 1 base and J lost 0, with 10 bases in between. The CDR3 region has the DNA TGTGCCAGCAGCTTAGGGGAGGATCTCTCTGGAAACACCATATATTTT. It specifies CASSLGEDLSGNTIYF.

This clonotype was seen at least ten times. The chain couples TRBV19 to TRBJ1-5, with TRBD1 as a possible D gene (6 bases). This CDR3 spans 16 amino acids. Trimming removed 4 bases at V and 2 bases at J, with 15 bases between. Germline lookup yields CDR1 LNHDA and CDR2 SQIVND (reference sequence). The CDR3 spells CASSRETGPGNQPQHF. The CDR3 DNA reads as TGTGCCAGTAGTAGAGAGACAGGCCCAGGCAATCAGCCCCAGCATTTT.

This clonotype was counted ten times or more. This chain uses TRBV3-1 with TRBJ2-3, with D perhaps TRBD2 (6 bases). Germline CDR1 and CDR2: LGHDT and YNNKEL (reference sequence). The V gene lost 4 bases and the J gene lost 2 bases, with 10 bases spanning the gap. This CDR3 has 14 residues. CDR3 nucleotide sequence: TGTGCCAGCAGCCTTCGGGAGACCACAGATACGCAGTATTTT. As protein: CASSLRETTDTQYF.

With respect to this clonotype: A read error may produce the germline difference seen at one junction end. This chain uses TRBV5-4 with TRBJ1-4, with D possibly matching TRBD1 (5 bases). The CDR3 totals 14 residues. From germline, CDR1 is SGHNT and CDR2 YYREEE (reference sequence). CDR3 coding DNA: TGTGCCAGCACCTTGGACGGGGGTAGTGAAAAACTGTTTTTT. This encodes CASTLDGGSEKLFF.

This clonotype was detected ten times or more. The genes are TRBV5-4 and TRBJ2-6; D is undetermined. CDR3 length equals 15 residues. Trimming shortened V by 2 bases and J by 0 bases, and 6 bases separated the two germline ends. The germline V gene has CDR1 SGHNT and CDR2 YYREEE (reference sequence). CDR3: CASSFGGSGANVLTF. DNA of the CDR3: TGTGCCAGCAGCTTTGGCGGCTCTGGGGCCAACGTCCTGACTTTC.

This clonotype came up a few times. The chain carries TRBV5-1 and TRBJ2-7; 9 bases are a match to TRBD1. Trimming at V came to 3 bases and at J to 4 bases, leaving 5 bases not matched to a gene. This CDR3 region has 14 residues. The germline V gene has CDR1 SGHRS and CDR2 YFSETQ. CDR3 protein: CASSWGTGQYEQYF. In DNA, the CDR3 is TGCGCCAGCAGCTGGGGGACAGGGCAATACGAGCAGTACTTC.